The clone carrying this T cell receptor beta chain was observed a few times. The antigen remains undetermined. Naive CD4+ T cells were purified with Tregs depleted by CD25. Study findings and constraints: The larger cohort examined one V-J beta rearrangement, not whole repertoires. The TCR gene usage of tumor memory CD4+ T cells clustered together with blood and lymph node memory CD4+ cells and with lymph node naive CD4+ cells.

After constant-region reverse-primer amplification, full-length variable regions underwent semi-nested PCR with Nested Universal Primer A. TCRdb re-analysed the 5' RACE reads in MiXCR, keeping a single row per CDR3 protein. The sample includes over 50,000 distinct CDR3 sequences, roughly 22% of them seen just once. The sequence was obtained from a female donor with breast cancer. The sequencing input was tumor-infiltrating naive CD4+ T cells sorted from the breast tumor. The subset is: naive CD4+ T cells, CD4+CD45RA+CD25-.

Written as DNA, the CDR3 is TGTGCCAGCAGTTCCGGGACTAGCGGGAGGAAGAACAATGAGCAGTTCTTC. Translated, it gives CASSSGTSGRKNNEQFF. V and J are TRBV6-5 and TRBJ2-1; 15 bases are shared with TRBD2. Germline V lookup: CDR1 MNHEY, CDR2 SVGAGI. The J segment lost 5 bases and the V segment lost 4 bases, leaving 6 bases of the junction unmatched. The CDR3 has 17 residues.